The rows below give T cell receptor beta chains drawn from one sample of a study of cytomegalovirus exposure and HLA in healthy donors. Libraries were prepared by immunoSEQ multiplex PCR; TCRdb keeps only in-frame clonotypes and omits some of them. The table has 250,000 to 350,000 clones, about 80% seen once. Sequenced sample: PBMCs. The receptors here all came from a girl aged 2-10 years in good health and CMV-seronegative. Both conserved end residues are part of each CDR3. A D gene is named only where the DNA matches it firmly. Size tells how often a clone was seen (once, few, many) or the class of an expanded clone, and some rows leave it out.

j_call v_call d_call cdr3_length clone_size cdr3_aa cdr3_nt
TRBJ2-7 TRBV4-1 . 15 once CASSRLTGYSYEQYF TGCGCCAGCAGCCGATTAACAGGATACTCCTACGAGCAGTACTTC
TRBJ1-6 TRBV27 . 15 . CASSSDKFSISPLHF TGTGCCAGCAGTTCGGACAAATTTAGTATTTCACCCCTCCACTTT
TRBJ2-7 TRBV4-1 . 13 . CASSGPESYEQYF TGCGCCAGCAGCGGCCCAGAATCCTACGAGCAGTACTTC
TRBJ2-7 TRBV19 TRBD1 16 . CASSTTGRQGSYEQYF TGTGCCAGTAGTACCACTGGAAGACAGGGTTCCTACGAGCAGTACTTC
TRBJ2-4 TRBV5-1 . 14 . CASSTSGTKNIQYF TGCGCCAGCAGCACATCCGGGACCAAAAACATTCAGTACTTC
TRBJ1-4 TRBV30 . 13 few CAWSVSGHEKLFF TGTGCCTGGAGTGTATCGGGTCATGAAAAACTGTTTTTT
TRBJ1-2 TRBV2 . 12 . CATQGARSGYTF TGTGCCACCCAAGGGGCCCGAAGCGGCTACACCTTC
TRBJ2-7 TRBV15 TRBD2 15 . CATSRDGGQGGEQYF TGTGCCACCAGCAGAGATGGTGGGCAGGGAGGGGAGCAGTACTTC
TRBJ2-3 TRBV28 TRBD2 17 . CASSLFLAGGDTDTQYF TGTGCCAGCAGTTTATTCCTAGCGGGGGGAGACACAGATACGCAGTATTTT
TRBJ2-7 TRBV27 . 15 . CASPRGIGGADEQYF TGTGCCAGCCCCCGAGGCATTGGGGGCGCGGATGAGCAGTACTTC
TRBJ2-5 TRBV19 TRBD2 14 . CASSIGLGRGTQYF TGTGCCAGTAGTATCGGTTTAGGGAGGGGGACCCAGTACTTC
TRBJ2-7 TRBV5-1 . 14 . CASSSTGPSYEQYF TGCGCCAGCAGCTCCACAGGGCCGTCCTACGAGCAGTACTTC
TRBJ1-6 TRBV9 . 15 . CASSFLSGAGSPLHF TGTGCCAGCAGCTTCCTCTCGGGTGCCGGTTCACCCCTCCACTTT
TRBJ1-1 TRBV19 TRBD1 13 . CASSTGGASEAFF TGTGCCAGTAGTACAGGGGGCGCATCTGAAGCTTTCTTT
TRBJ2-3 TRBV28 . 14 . CASSRGLRTDTQYF TGTGCCAGCAGTCGAGGATTACGGACAGATACGCAGTATTTT
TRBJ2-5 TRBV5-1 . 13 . CASSTDSIETQYF TGCGCCAGCAGCACAGACAGTATAGAGACCCAGTACTTC
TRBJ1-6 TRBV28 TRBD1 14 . CASSFRQGYSPLHF TGTGCCAGCAGTTTTAGACAGGGCTATTCACCCCTCCACTTT
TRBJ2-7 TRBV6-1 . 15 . CASSVTLGHLYEQYF TGTGCCAGCAGTGTTACCTTGGGACATCTCTACGAGCAGTACTTC
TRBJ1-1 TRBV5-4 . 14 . CASSPPGREGEAFF TGTGCCAGCAGCCCTCCCGGGAGGGAGGGTGAAGCTTTCTTT
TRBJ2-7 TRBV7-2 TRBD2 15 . CASSLRTSGINEQYF TGTGCCAGCAGCCTTAGGACTAGCGGGATCAACGAGCAGTACTTC
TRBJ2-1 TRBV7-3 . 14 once CASSIRESRNEQFF TGTGCCAGCAGCATACGTGAGTCGCGCAATGAGCAGTTCTTC
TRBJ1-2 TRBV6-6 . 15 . CASSYIAGRTDRYTF TGTGCCAGCAGTTATATAGCAGGGAGGACTGATCGCTACACCTTC
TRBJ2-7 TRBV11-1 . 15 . CASSALWDKSYEQYF TGTGCCAGCAGCGCCCTATGGGACAAATCCTACGAGCAGTACTTC